This record covers a single TCR beta chain. Its antigen is undetermined. Data came from immunoSEQ multiplex PCR; TCRdb stores just in-frame clones and leaves some out. The table shows roughly 41,000 clones, with around two thirds occurring only once. Trimming took 1 base from V and 4 from J, leaving 7 bases between them. The CDR3 loop spans 13 amino acids. Germline-derived CDR1 and CDR2 are KGHSH and LQKENI. This entry comes from a study of vaccination effects on CD4 cells after COVID-19. Study-wide context: Post-vaccine sampling occurred a median 72 days after the second dose. The researchers cultured around 2 million PBMC per well with roughly 11 IU/ml IL-2 and 7.5 to 10 ug/ml peptides.

At the end of 9 to 11 days of culture, CD4+ T cells were isolated. Either the BNT162b2 or mRNA-1273 vaccine was given to participants in two doses. Half of the medium was exchanged for IL-2 medium on both days 3 and 7. Study-level results: By a late point after vaccination, infection- and vaccine-induced clones had shrunk markedly through clonal contraction.

The genes are TRBV18 and TRBJ2-5; D not certain. The sequence was obtained from a human donor who received a COVID-19 vaccine. The sequences come from CD4+ T cells from PBMCs cultured without peptide, collected after COVID-19 vaccination. The DNA of the CDR3 is TGTGCCAGCTCACCACGGTCGGTAGAGACCCAGTACTTC. Translation: CASSPRSVETQYF.